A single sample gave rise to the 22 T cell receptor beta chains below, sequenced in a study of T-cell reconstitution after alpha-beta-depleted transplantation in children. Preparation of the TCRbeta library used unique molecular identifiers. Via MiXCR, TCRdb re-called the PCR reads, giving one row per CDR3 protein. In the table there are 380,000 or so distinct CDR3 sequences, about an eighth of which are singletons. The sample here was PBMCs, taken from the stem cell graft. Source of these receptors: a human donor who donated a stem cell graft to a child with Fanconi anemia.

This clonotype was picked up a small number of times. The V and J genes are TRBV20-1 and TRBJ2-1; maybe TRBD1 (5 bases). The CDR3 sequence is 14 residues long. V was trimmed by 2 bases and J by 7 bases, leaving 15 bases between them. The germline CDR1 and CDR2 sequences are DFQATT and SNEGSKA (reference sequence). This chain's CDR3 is CSARRQGEWNEQFF. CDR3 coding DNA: TGCAGTGCTAGACGGCAGGGCGAGTGGAATGAGCAGTTCTTC.

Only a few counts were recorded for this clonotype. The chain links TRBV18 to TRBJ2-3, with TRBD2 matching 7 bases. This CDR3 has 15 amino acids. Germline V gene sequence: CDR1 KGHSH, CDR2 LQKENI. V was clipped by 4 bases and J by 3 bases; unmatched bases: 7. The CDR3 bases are TGTGCCAGCTCACGAGTCTCCGGGGGGACAGATACGCAGTATTTT. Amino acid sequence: CASSRVSGGTDTQYF.

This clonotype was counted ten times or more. CDR3 amino acids: CASSSFEGPNTGELFF. The DNA for the CDR3 is TGTGCCAGCAGCTCTTTTGAGGGACCGAACACCGGGGAGCTGTTTTTT. V gene TRBV11-2 combines with J gene TRBJ2-2; D tentatively reads TRBD1 or TRBD2 (5 bases each). The V gene's germline CDR1 is SGHAT and CDR2 FQNNGV. V lost 4 bases, J lost 0 bases, and 12 bases lay in between. The CDR3 runs 16 residues.

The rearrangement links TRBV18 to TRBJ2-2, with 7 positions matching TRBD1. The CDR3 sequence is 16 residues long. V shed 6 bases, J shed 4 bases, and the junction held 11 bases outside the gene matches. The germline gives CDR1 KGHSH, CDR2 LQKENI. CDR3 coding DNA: TGTGCCAGCTCGCGCTTACAGGGGCGACTCACCGGGGAGCTGTTTTTT. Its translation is CASSRLQGRLTGELFF.

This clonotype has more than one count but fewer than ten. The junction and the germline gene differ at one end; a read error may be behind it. The CDR3 loop is CASSLRGRATQLF. CDR3 coding DNA: TGTGCCAGCAGCTTGCGGGGCAGGGCCACCCAGTTGTTC. The gene calls are TRBV5-6 and TRBJ2-5; D may correspond to TRBD1 or TRBD2 (5 bases each). CDR1 and CDR2 (germline): SGHDT, YYEEEE. This CDR3 region has 13 residues.

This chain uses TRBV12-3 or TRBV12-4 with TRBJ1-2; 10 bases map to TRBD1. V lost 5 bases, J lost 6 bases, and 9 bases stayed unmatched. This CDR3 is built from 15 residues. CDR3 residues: CASSPGTGVGDGYTF. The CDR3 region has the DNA TGTGCCAGCAGTCCGGGGACAGGGGTAGGGGATGGCTACACCTTC.

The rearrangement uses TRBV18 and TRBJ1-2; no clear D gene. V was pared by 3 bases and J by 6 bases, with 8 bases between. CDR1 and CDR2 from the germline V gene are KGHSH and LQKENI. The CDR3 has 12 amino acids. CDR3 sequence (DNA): TGTGCCAGCTCACCGGGAGACCATGGCTACACCTTC. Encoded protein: CASSPGDHGYTF.

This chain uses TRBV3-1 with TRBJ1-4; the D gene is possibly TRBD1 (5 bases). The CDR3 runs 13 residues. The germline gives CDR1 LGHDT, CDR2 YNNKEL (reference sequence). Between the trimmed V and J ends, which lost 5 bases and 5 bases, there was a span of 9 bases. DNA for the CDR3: TGTGCCAGCAGCGGGACGGTAAATGAAAAACTGTTTTTT. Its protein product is CASSGTVNEKLFF.

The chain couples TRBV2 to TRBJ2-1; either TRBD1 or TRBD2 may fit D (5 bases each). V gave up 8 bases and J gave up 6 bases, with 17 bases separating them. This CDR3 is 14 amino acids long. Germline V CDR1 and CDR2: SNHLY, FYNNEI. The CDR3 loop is CASRGAIPVNEQFF. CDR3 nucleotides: TGTGCCAGCCGGGGCGCAATCCCGGTCAATGAGCAGTTCTTC.

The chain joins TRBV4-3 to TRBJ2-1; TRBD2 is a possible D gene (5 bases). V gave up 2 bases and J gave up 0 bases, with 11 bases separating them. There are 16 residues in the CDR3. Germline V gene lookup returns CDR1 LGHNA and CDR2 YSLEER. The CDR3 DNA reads TGCGCCAGCAGCCAATACCTAGCTAACTCCTACAATGAGCAGTTCTTC. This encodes CASSQYLANSYNEQFF.

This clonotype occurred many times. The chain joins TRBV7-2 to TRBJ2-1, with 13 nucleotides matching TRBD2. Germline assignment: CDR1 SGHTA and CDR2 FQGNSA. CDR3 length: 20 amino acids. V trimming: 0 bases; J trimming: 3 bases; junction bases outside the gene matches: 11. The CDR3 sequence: CASSLAPGTSGASIYNEQFF. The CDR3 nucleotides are TGTGCCAGCAGCTTAGCTCCCGGGACTAGCGGGGCGTCGATCTACAATGAGCAGTTCTTC.

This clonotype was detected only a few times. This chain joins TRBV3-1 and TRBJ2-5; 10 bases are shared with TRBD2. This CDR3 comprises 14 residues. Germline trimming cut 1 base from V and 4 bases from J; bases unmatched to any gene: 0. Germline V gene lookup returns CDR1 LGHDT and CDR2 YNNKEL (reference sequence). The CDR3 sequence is CASSQGLAGETQYF. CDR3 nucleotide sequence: TGTGCCAGCAGCCAAGGACTAGCGGGAGAGACCCAGTACTTC.

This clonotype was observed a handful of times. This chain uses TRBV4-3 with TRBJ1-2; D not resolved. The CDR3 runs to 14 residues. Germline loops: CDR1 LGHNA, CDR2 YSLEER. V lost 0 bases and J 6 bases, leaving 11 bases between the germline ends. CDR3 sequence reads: CASSQDKGKNGYTF. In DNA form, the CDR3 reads TGCGCCAGCAGCCAAGATAAGGGAAAGAATGGCTACACCTTC.

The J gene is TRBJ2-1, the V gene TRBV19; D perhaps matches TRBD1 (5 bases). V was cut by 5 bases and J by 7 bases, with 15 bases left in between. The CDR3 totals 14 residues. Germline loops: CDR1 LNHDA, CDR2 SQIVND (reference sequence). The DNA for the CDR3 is TGTGCCAGTAGTCAGGTGGGGCACCTGAATGAGCAGTTCTTC. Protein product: CASSQVGHLNEQFF.

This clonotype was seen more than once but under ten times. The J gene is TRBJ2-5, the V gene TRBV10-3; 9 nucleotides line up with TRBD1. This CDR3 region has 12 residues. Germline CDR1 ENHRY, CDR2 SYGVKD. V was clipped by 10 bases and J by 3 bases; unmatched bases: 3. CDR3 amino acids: CATRQGEETQYF. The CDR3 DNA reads TGTGCCACCCGACAGGGGGAAGAGACCCAGTACTTC.

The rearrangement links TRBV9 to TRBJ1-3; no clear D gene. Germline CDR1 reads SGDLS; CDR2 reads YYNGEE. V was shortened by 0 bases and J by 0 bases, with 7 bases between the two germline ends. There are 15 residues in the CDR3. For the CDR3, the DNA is TGTGCCAGCAGCGTAGGGTGGACCTCTGGAAACACCATATATTTT. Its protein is CASSVGWTSGNTIYF.

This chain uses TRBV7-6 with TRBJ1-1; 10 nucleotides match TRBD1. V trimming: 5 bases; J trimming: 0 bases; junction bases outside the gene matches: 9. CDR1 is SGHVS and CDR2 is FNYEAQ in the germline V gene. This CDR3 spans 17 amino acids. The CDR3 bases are TGTGCCAGCAGCCAAACGGACAGGGGGGCCTTGAACACTGAAGCTTTCTTT. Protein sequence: CASSQTDRGALNTEAFF.

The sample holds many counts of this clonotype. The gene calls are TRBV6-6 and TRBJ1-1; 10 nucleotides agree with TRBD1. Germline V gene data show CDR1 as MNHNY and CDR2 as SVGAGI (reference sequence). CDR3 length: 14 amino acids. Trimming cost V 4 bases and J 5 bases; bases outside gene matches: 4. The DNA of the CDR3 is TGTGCCAGCAGTTGGGACAGGGGAGGGACTGAAGCTTTCTTT. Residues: CASSWDRGGTEAFF.

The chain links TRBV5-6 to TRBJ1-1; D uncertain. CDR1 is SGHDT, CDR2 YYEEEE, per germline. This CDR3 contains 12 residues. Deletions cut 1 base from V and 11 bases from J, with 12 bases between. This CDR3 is CASSLTESSAFF. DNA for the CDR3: TGTGCCAGCAGCTTGACGGAGTCGAGCGCTTTCTTT.

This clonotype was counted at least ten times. The CDR3 loop is CASSADFAARETEAFF. DNA for the CDR3: TGTGCCAGCAGCGCCGACTTCGCCGCGAGGGAAACTGAAGCTTTCTTT. The chain carries TRBV5-6 and TRBJ1-1; the D is unclear. Germline V CDR1 and CDR2: SGHDT, YYEEEE. The CDR3 runs 16 residues. The ends were cut back, 4 bases at V and 5 bases at J, with 21 bases in the middle.

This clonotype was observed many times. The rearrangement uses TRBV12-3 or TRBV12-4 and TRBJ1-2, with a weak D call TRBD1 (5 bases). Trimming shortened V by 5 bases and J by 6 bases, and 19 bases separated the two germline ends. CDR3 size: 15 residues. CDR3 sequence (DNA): TGTGCCAGCAGTCTACCTCCTCAGGGAAAGAATGGCTACACCTTC. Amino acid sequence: CASSLPPQGKNGYTF.

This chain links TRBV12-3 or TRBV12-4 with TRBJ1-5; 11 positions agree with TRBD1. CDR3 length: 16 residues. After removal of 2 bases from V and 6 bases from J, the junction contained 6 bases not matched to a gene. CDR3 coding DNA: TGTGCCAGCAGTTTAAGGACAGGGGGCGAGGGTCAGCCCCAGCATTTT. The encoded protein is CASSLRTGGEGQPQHF.